What follows is one T cell receptor (beta chain) and its context. Its antigen is unknown. A 5'RACE template-switching step, the method used to make TCR cDNA, added a universal primer site and UMIs. MiXCR, run by TCRdb on the 5' RACE reads, gives a single entry per CDR3 protein. The sample shows 250,000 to 300,000 distinct CDR3 sequences, roughly 5.6% of them seen only once. This sample is part of a study of T cells after yellow fever vaccination. Findings and caveats of the study: In post-booster samples, most primary-vaccination clones reappeared (roughly 96% CD4, approximately 91% CD8).

V was cut by 5 bases and J by 0 bases, with 11 bases left in between. This CDR3 is 15 amino acids long. Germline V lookup: CDR1 SGHTA, CDR2 FQGTGA. This sequence originates from a man between 18 and 35 years old who received the YFV17D yellow fever vaccine. This chain links TRBV7-3 with TRBJ2-1; perhaps TRBD2 as D (5 bases). The sample in question was CD4+ T cells sorted from PBMCs, obtained on the day of the yellow fever booster vaccination. CDR3 in amino acids: CASSLPGNSYNEQFF. The CDR3 DNA follows: TGTGCCAGCAGCCTCCCCGGGAACTCCTACAATGAGCAGTTCTTC. Using reference TRBV7-3 and TRBJ2-1 for the parts outside the CDR3, the full variable domain is GAGVSQTPSNKVTEKGKYVELRCDPISGHTALYWYRQSLGQGPEFLIYFQGTGAADDSGLPNDRFFAVRPEGSVSTLKIQRTERGDSAVYLCASSLPGNSYNEQFFGPGTRLTVL.